The 21 T cell receptor beta chains reported below all come from one sample, sequenced in a study of cytomegalovirus exposure and HLA in healthy donors. PCR used 60 Vbeta primers and 13 Jbeta primers. The protocol was immunoSEQ multiplex PCR, while the TCRdb copy is restricted to in-frame clones and leaves out a portion. The sample shows 120,000 or so clones, approximately 78% of them seen only once. The source material was PBMCs. The source of these receptors is a woman in her forties in good health and CMV-seropositive.

This clone came up a few times. The rearrangement uses TRBV18 and TRBJ1-4, with unresolved D. V lost 0 bases and J lost 7, with 9 bases in between. There are 14 residues in the CDR3. Looked up from germline, CDR1 is KGHSH and CDR2 is LQKENI. The CDR3 nucleotides read TGTGCCAGCTCACCACCGGAGGGCGGTGAAAAACTGTTTTTT. Residues: CASSPPEGGEKLFF.

This clone was found a few times. The chain links TRBV9 to TRBJ2-3; 7 bases line up with TRBD1. The CDR3 is made up of 14 amino acids. Germline assignment: CDR1 SGDLS and CDR2 YYNGEE. Trimming took 0 bases from V and 5 from J; bases not matched to a gene: 3. CDR3 region: CASSVAGQRDTQYF. The CDR3 nucleotides read TGTGCCAGCAGCGTAGCGGGACAGAGAGATACGCAGTATTTT.

The chain links TRBV29-1 to TRBJ1-2; TRBD1 is a possible D gene (6 bases). With 7 bases removed from V and 2 bases from J, the gap between germline ends came to 11 bases. From germline, CDR1 is SQVTM and CDR2 ANQGSEA. The CDR3 extends over 12 amino acids. CDR3 amino acids: CSAHGQNYGYTF. Written as DNA, the CDR3 is TGCAGCGCCCACGGACAGAACTATGGCTACACCTTC.

This clone was seen only a few times. The genes are TRBV6-6 and TRBJ1-1; D remains unclear. This CDR3 spans 14 amino acids. Trimming shortened V by 2 bases and J by 0 bases, and 7 bases separated the two germline ends. Germline V lookup: CDR1 MNHNY, CDR2 SVGAGI (reference sequence). The CDR3 coding sequence is TGTGCCAGCAGTTACGCAGATATGAACACTGAAGCTTTCTTT. It specifies CASSYADMNTEAFF.

V is TRBV6-5 and J is TRBJ1-2; 9 bases agree with TRBD1. Trimming at V came to 4 bases and at J to 6 bases, leaving 3 bases not matched to a gene. CDR3 size: 13 residues. The V gene's germline CDR1 is MNHEY and CDR2 SVGAGI. CDR3 sequence: CASSFRDRDGYTF. Here the CDR3 DNA reads TGTGCCAGCAGTTTCCGGGACAGGGATGGCTACACCTTC.

The CDR3 sequence is CASSYDRGRSEAFF. The CDR3 nucleotides read TGTGCCAGCAGTTACGACAGGGGGCGAAGTGAAGCTTTCTTT. The V and J genes are TRBV6-6 and TRBJ1-1; 10 bases are shared with TRBD1. Trimming removed 2 bases from V and 7 bases from J; junction bases left unmatched: 4. Germline CDR1 is MNHNY and CDR2 is SVGAGI (reference sequence). The CDR3 has 14 residues.

The chain uses TRBV7-2 and TRBJ2-3; D is perhaps TRBD2 (6 bases). This CDR3 region has 15 residues. Trimming cost V 1 base and J 4 bases, with 12 bases left between them. The germline V gene encodes CDR1 SGHTA and CDR2 FQGNSA. The DNA for the CDR3 is TGTGCCAGCAGCTTAGGGCGGGGTAGGCCAGATACGCAGTATTTT. Translating gives CASSLGRGRPDTQYF.

The chain combines TRBV7-2 with TRBJ1-4; possible D gene TRBD1, 5 bases. Germline CDR1 SGHTA, CDR2 FQGNSA. The CDR3 is 14 amino acids. Trimming pared 7 bases from V and 5 bases from J, leaving 14 bases between. The CDR3 is CASTKDSINEKLFF. The CDR3 nucleotides are TGTGCCAGCACCAAAGACAGTATAAATGAAAAACTGTTTTTT.

CDR3 residues: CASSATSGAPETQYF. The CDR3 nucleotides read TGTGCCAGCAGTGCGACTAGCGGGGCCCCGGAGACCCAGTACTTC. The chain employs TRBV2 and TRBJ2-5, with 11 nucleotides matching TRBD2. The CDR3 totals 15 residues. Germline V gene data show CDR1 as SNHLY and CDR2 as FYNNEI. V shed 4 bases, J shed 5 bases, and the junction held 6 bases outside the gene matches.

V usage is TRBV7-9 and J usage is TRBJ1-2; D ambiguous. CDR3 length: 17 amino acids. Per the germline V gene, CDR1 is SEHNR and CDR2 is FQNEAQ (reference sequence). Deletions cut 8 bases from V and 0 bases from J, with 22 bases between. The CDR3 sequence: CASPGYRGTSANYGYTF. In nucleotides, the CDR3 is TGTGCCAGCCCTGGATATAGAGGTACCTCAGCTAACTATGGCTACACCTTC.

This rearrangement joins TRBV29-1 to TRBJ2-5, with TRBD1 identical over 7 bases. The CDR3 is made up of 14 amino acids. Germline lookup yields CDR1 SQVTM and CDR2 ANQGSEA. After removal of 1 base from V and 4 bases from J, the junction contained 6 bases not matched to a gene. CDR3: CSVEGQGYGETQYF. The CDR3 bases are TGCAGCGTTGAAGGACAGGGCTATGGAGAGACCCAGTACTTC.

The rearrangement uses TRBV5-4 and TRBJ1-2, with D tentatively TRBD1 (6 bases). V was cut by 1 base and J by 2 bases, with 12 bases left in between. The CDR3 consists of 15 residues. In germline, CDR1 is SGHNT, CDR2 YYREEE (reference sequence). CDR3 sequence: CASSLTGRGNYGYTF. CDR3 DNA: TGTGCCAGCAGCTTGACTGGCAGGGGCAACTATGGCTACACCTTC.

This clone has a handful of counts. The chain combines TRBV4-1 with TRBJ1-2; 9 nucleotides align to TRBD1. The CDR3 consists of 16 residues. Germline CDR1 and CDR2: MGHRA and YSYEKL. V shed 2 bases and J 8 bases; nucleotides not matched to a gene: 12. CDR3 loop: CASSQSIGQGFYGYTF. DNA for the CDR3: TGCGCCAGCAGCCAATCAATAGGACAGGGGTTTTACGGCTACACCTTC.

This clone was counted a single time. V gene TRBV9 combines with J gene TRBJ1-1; 8 bases align to TRBD1. This CDR3 has 14 residues. V shed 3 bases, J shed 4 bases, and the junction held 5 bases outside the gene matches. Germline values: CDR1 SGDLS, CDR2 YYNGEE. This chain's CDR3 is CASSADRVPTEAFF. For the CDR3, the DNA is TGTGCCAGCAGCGCGGACAGGGTCCCCACTGAAGCTTTCTTT.

The V and J genes are TRBV5-1 and TRBJ1-5; D not resolved. Germline CDR1 reads SGHRS; CDR2 reads YFSETQ. The CDR3 is made up of 15 amino acids. V was cut by 0 bases and J by 3 bases, with 10 bases left in between. The CDR3 loop reads CASSLVGEDNQPQHF. The CDR3 coding sequence is TGCGCCAGCAGCTTGGTCGGGGAAGACAATCAGCCCCAGCATTTT.

This clone occurred a few times. The V call is TRBV29-1, the J call TRBJ2-7; perhaps TRBD2 as D (6 bases). The CDR3 spans 12 residues. Deletions cut 7 bases from V and 3 bases from J, with 13 bases between. CDR1 and CDR2 (germline): SQVTM, ANQGSEA. The CDR3 sequence is CSGGDSGYEQYF. CDR3 sequence (DNA): TGCAGCGGGGGGGATAGCGGCTACGAGCAGTACTTC.

The chain uses TRBV2 and TRBJ2-5; possible D gene TRBD2, 6 bases. The CDR3 extends over 15 amino acids. V shed 10 bases and J shed 0 bases, with 18 bases lying between them. CDR1 and CDR2 (germline): SNHLY, FYNNEI. DNA for the CDR3: TGTGCCACCAACGGAGGGGCAGGGTACCAAGAGACCCAGTACTTC. Protein product: CATNGGAGYQETQYF.

This sequence joins TRBV5-4 and TRBJ2-1; TRBD2 aligns across 12 bases. CDR3 size: 18 residues. The germline V gene encodes CDR1 SGHNT and CDR2 YYREEE (reference sequence). Trimming at V came to 5 bases and at J to 2 bases, leaving 11 bases not matched to a gene. The CDR3 DNA is TGTGCCAGCAGACCGGGCCTAGCGGGGGGGAGAACCTACAATGAGCAGTTCTTC. Protein: CASRPGLAGGRTYNEQFF.

Written as DNA, the CDR3 is TGTGCCAGCAGCTTGGGTCCAGGGGACGAGCAGTACTTC. It is translated as CASSLGPGDEQYF. The rearrangement links TRBV7-9 to TRBJ2-7; possible D gene TRBD1, 6 bases. The CDR3 is 13 amino acids. V shed 3 bases and J shed 5 bases, with 11 bases lying between them. The germline V gene encodes CDR1 SEHNR and CDR2 FQNEAQ (reference sequence).

This clone was observed a handful of times. The chain uses TRBV2 and TRBJ2-3; perhaps TRBD2 as D (6 bases). V was shortened by 9 bases and J by 3 bases, with 19 bases between the two germline ends. Per the germline V gene, CDR1 is SNHLY and CDR2 is FYNNEI. The CDR3 is 15 residues long. CDR3 sequence (DNA): TGTGCCAGGAAGCGGCGGGGTTTGGGGACAGATACGCAGTATTTT. Protein sequence: CARKRRGLGTDTQYF.

A single count supports this clone. This chain uses TRBV7-2 with TRBJ2-5; 9 bases fit TRBD1. The CDR3 runs 14 residues. Germline trimming cut 4 bases from V and 7 bases from J; bases unmatched to any gene: 7. Germline lookup yields CDR1 SGHTA and CDR2 FQGNSA. The CDR3 DNA reads TGTGCCAGCAGCTCCACAGGGGGCTCGGGGACCCAGTACTTC. Translated, it gives CASSSTGGSGTQYF.